This T cell receptor (beta chain) derives from a study of blood T cell repertoires in COVID-19. The assay was immunoSEQ multiplex PCR, and TCRdb's table has in-frame clones only and misses some. The sample contains about 120,000 clones, 75% to 85% of which appear only once. The sample comprised peripheral blood. The receptor was derived from a human donor in a cohort sampled during active COVID-19.

The CDR3 spells CASSIRGSVVETQYF. CDR3 DNA sequence: TGTGCCAGTAGTATACGAGGGAGTGTGGTAGAGACCCAGTACTTC. The genes are TRBV19 and TRBJ2-5; D is possibly TRBD2 (5 bases). The CDR3 runs to 15 residues. CDR1 and CDR2 (germline): LNHDA, SQIVND (reference sequence). Trimming left V 2 bases short and J 4 bases short, with 14 bases between.